Listed here is a single T cell receptor beta chain. Its cognate antigen is unknown. This entry comes from a study of cytomegalovirus exposure and HLA in healthy donors. The overall study: HLA-typed donors were the source of around 80 million unique TCRs, which an early data release held. When just under 400 donors were genotyped, 81% of them were found to fall in the Caucasian-associated ancestry cluster. Notes on the study in general: In a later analysis, an Asian-associated ancestry cluster reportedly showed fewer N-insertions than the 666-donor mean. A missense variant in DCLRE1C was later tied to TCR beta V- and J-gene trimming.

60 Vbeta and 13 Jbeta primers were used in PCR. Using immunoSEQ multiplex PCR, the repertoire was profiled, and TCRdb retains in-frame clones only, with some absent. The table has 200,000 or so clones, 65% to 85% seen once. The germline V gene encodes CDR1 SGDLS and CDR2 YYNGEE. The trim removed 4 bases at V and 11 bases at J, leaving 9 bases unmatched. There are 13 residues in the CDR3. The receptor comes from a man aged 45 to 65 in good health and CMV-seronegative. This chain uses TRBV9 with TRBJ2-3; 8 bases are a match to TRBD2. The sequenced sample consisted of PBMCs. DNA of the CDR3: TGTGCCAGCAGCCCCTCGGGAGGGTTGGGGCAGTATTTT. Translation: CASSPSGGLGQYF.